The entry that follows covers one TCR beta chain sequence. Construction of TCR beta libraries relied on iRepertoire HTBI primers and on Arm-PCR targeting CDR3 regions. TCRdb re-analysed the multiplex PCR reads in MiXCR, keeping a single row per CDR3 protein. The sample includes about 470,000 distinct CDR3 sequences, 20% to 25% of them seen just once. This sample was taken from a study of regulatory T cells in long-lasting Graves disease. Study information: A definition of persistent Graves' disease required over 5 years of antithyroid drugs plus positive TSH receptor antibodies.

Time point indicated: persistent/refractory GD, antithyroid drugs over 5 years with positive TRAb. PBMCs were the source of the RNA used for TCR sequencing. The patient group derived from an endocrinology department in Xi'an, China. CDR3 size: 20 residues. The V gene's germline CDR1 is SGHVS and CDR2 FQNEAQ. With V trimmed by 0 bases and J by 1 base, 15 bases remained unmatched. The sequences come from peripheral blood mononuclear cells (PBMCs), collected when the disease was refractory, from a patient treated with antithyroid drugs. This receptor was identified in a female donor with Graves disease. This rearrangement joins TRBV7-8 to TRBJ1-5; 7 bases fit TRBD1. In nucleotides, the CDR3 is TGTGCCAGCAGCTTAGCACGGGTTTTCTCAGGGGGTGTGAGCAATCAGCCCCAGCATTTT. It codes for CASSLARVFSGGVSNQPQHF.